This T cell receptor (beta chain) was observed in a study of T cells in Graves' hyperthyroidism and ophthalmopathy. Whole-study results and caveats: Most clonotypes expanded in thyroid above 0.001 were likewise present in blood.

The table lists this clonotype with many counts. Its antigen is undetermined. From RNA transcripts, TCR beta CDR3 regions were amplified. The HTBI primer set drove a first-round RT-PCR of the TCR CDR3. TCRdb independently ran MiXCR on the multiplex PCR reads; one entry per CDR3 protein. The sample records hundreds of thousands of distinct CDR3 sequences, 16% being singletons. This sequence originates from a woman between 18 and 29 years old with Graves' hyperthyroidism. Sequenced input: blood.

DNA of the CDR3: TGTGCCAGCAGTACCGGGACAGGGGTGCGGGAGACCCAGTACTTC. Protein sequence: CASSTGTGVRETQYF. This rearrangement joins TRBV12-3 or TRBV12-4 to TRBJ2-5, with 10 bases identical to TRBD1. The length of the CDR3 is 15 residues. V shed 5 bases and J 5 bases; nucleotides not matched to a gene: 8.